These 15 T cell receptor beta chains were all obtained from the same sample, sequenced in a study of T cell changes during pregnancy in multiple sclerosis. Generated by immunoSEQ multiplex PCR, the TCRdb table keeps only in-frame clones and is missing some. The data show over 90,000 clones, with around 93% seen just once and under 0.95% held by the top ten. The sample here was peripheral blood, taken before pregnancy. The receptors originated from a female donor with multiple sclerosis, enrolled in a pregnancy study.

V usage is TRBV6-4 and J usage is TRBJ1-2; no clear D. The CDR3 loop spans 13 amino acids. With 6 bases removed from V and 4 bases from J, the gap between germline ends came to 12 bases. From germline, CDR1 is MRHNA and CDR2 SNTAGT. CDR3 protein: CASSKADGYGYTF. As DNA, the CDR3 is TGTGCCAGCAGCAAAGCGGACGGCTATGGCTACACCTTC.

The chain is built from TRBV2 and TRBJ1-1; 7 bases are a match to TRBD1. Germline V gene lookup returns CDR1 SNHLY and CDR2 FYNNEI. J was trimmed by 4 bases and V by 6 bases; bases with no gene match: 5. The CDR3 totals 13 residues. As DNA, the CDR3 is TGTGCCAGCAGAGAGCAGGGGGTCACTGAAGCTTTCTTT. Translated: CASREQGVTEAFF.

The chain is built from TRBV30 and TRBJ2-1; 12 nucleotides align to TRBD2. CDR3 size: 14 residues. Trimming cost V 5 bases and J 4 bases; bases outside gene matches: 3. Germline V gives CDR1 GTSNPN, CDR2 SVGIG (reference sequence). DNA for the CDR3: TGTGCCTGGGGTGGACTAGCGGGGTACAATGAGCAGTTCTTC. Amino acid sequence: CAWGGLAGYNEQFF.

V gene TRBV10-3 combines with J gene TRBJ2-5; D gene ambiguous. Trimming cost V 3 bases and J 2 bases, with 4 bases left between them. This CDR3 has 12 amino acids. Germline V gene lookup returns CDR1 ENHRY and CDR2 SYGVKD. The CDR3 region is CAISETQETQYF. The CDR3, as DNA: TGTGCCATCAGTGAAACACAAGAGACCCAGTACTTC.

DNA of the CDR3: TGTGCCAGCACTAGCCGATCTTTGAACGAGCAGTACTTC. It yields the protein CASTSRSLNEQYF. V is TRBV13 and J is TRBJ2-7, with TRBD2 as a possible D gene (5 bases). This CDR3 contains 13 residues. The germline V and J ends were trimmed by 7 bases and 5 bases, with 15 bases remaining between them. The germline CDR1 and CDR2 sequences are PRHDT and FYEKMQ (reference sequence).

V and J are TRBV4-1 and TRBJ2-1, with D possibly matching TRBD2 (6 bases). This CDR3 comprises 14 residues. V was pared by 4 bases and J by 2 bases, with 9 bases between. Germline CDR1 reads MGHRA; CDR2 reads YSYEKL. In DNA, the CDR3 is TGCGCCAGCAGCCGTAGCGGCACCTACAATGAGCAGTTCTTC. Translation: CASSRSGTYNEQFF.

Only one count was recorded for this clone. The chain joins TRBV5-1 to TRBJ2-1; 11 bases are a match to TRBD2. The CDR3 contains 16 residues. Germline CDR1 and CDR2: SGHRS and YFSETQ. The V and J ends lost 1 base and 10 bases, in that order; junction bases with no gene match: 10. The CDR3 DNA reads as TGCGCCAGCAGCTTGAGCCTAGCGGGGGGCCTGGGCGAGCAGTTCTTC. This encodes CASSLSLAGGLGEQFF.

The chain couples TRBV18 to TRBJ1-1; 7 nucleotides align to TRBD1. This CDR3 region has 18 residues. Germline assignment: CDR1 KGHSH and CDR2 LQKENI. V dropped 2 bases and J dropped 4; count of bases not matched to a gene: 16. CDR3 loop: CASSPRRIGTDKSTEAFF. The CDR3 DNA is TGTGCCAGCTCACCAAGGAGGATTGGGACAGATAAGAGCACTGAAGCTTTCTTT.

The chain has TRBV19 and TRBJ2-1; D possibly corresponds to TRBD1 (5 bases). The CDR3 is 14 residues long. V gave up 6 bases and J gave up 4 bases, with 13 bases separating them. Germline V gene data show CDR1 as LNHDA and CDR2 as SQIVND (reference sequence). The CDR3 DNA is TGTGCCAGTAGGCAGAGCGACAGATACAATGAGCAGTTCTTC. It translates to CASRQSDRYNEQFF.

The chain joins TRBV4-2 to TRBJ2-7; a weak D match, TRBD2 (5 bases). This CDR3 has 13 amino acids. V lost 4 bases and J 0 bases, leaving 7 bases between the germline ends. CDR1 is LGHNA, CDR2 YNFKEQ, per germline. In nucleotides, the CDR3 is TGTGCCAGCAGCCCGGGGAGCTCCTACGAGCAGTACTTC. This translates into CASSPGSSYEQYF.

The chain carries TRBV27 and TRBJ2-5, with 8 bases matching TRBD1. CDR3 length: 14 residues. V gave up 3 bases and J gave up 4 bases; unmatched junction bases: 4. CDR1 is MNHEY and CDR2 is SMNVEV in the germline V gene (reference sequence). This CDR3 reads CASSFGRGRETQYF. The CDR3 DNA follows: TGTGCCAGCAGTTTTGGCAGGGGGCGAGAGACCCAGTACTTC.

This chain connects TRBV7-9 to TRBJ1-4; the match to TRBD1 covers 8 bases. Germline-derived CDR1 and CDR2 are SEHNR and FQNEAQ (reference sequence). The CDR3 is 16 residues long. The J segment lost 1 base and the V segment lost 5 bases, leaving 6 bases of the junction unmatched. The CDR3 protein is CASSLRQGQTNEKLFF. The DNA for the CDR3 is TGTGCCAGCAGCCTTAGACAGGGGCAAACTAATGAAAAACTGTTTTTT. The complete variable domain, with remaining parts taken from reference TRBV7-9 and TRBJ1-4, reads DTGVSQNPRHKITKRGQNVTFRCDPISEHNRLYWYRQTLGQGPEFLTYFQNEAQLEKSRLLSDRFSAERPKGSFSTLEIQRTEQGDSAMYLCASSLRQGQTNEKLFFGSGTQLSVL.

The J gene is TRBJ2-5, the V gene TRBV7-6; weak D call: TRBD2 (5 bases). The V end lost 6 bases, the J end lost 3 bases, and 17 bases lay between the germline ends. The CDR3 is made up of 15 amino acids. The germline V gene has CDR1 SGHVS and CDR2 FNYEAQ. This CDR3 reads CASRLGAVQEETQYF. The CDR3 DNA follows: TGTGCCAGCAGGCTGGGAGCGGTCCAGGAAGAGACCCAGTACTTC.

The chain recombines TRBV28 with TRBJ2-7; 7 bases are shared with TRBD2. This CDR3 is built from 14 residues. With V trimmed by 5 bases and J by 4 bases, 8 bases remained unmatched. Per the germline V gene, CDR1 is MDHEN and CDR2 is SYDVKM. The CDR3 bases are TGTGCCAGCAGTACCCGGGGTAGCGGGTACGAGCAGTACTTC. Translated, it gives CASSTRGSGYEQYF.

The CDR3 DNA follows: TGCGCCAGCAGCCAAGAACCACAGGGTGATTCACCCCTCCACTTT. It translates to CASSQEPQGDSPLHF. The genes are TRBV4-3 and TRBJ1-6; D might be TRBD1 (6 bases). CDR1 is LGHNA and CDR2 is YSLEER in the germline V gene. The V end lost 0 bases, the J end lost 8 bases, and 11 bases lay between the germline ends. CDR3 length: 15 residues.